A selection of T cell receptor beta chains follows, all from one sample in a study of shared clonotypes between healthy human individuals. TCRdb's copy holds only in-frame clones and misses some; the assay was immunoSEQ multiplex PCR. Altogether roughly 200,000 clones are present, around 63% being singletons, with the ten largest covering around 9.3%. The sample comprised memory CD4+ T cells sorted from blood. The receptors were gathered from a man younger than 40 in good health. The CDR3 runs from the conserved cysteine through the conserved F or W. The D gene is left open where the match is weak. The size entry is marked missing in some rows and otherwise reads once, few, many or a size class.

V: TRBV15
D: TRBD1
J: TRBJ2-7
size: -
length: 15
CDR3: CATSLPGQGVYEQYF
DNA: TGTGCCACCAGCTTACCGGGACAGGGAGTCTACGAGCAGTACTTC

V: TRBV7-9
D: -
J: TRBJ2-7
size: -
length: 15
CDR3: CASSFSGAFSYKQYF
DNA: TGTGCCAGCAGCTTCTCCGGGGCCTTTTCCTACAAGCAGTACTTC

V: TRBV4-3
D: -
J: TRBJ1-2
size: -
length: 12
CDR3: CASSQSSYGYTF
DNA: TGCGCCAGCAGCCAATCTTCCTATGGCTACACCTTC

V: TRBV19
D: TRBD2
J: TRBJ2-7
size: once
length: 15
CDR3: CASSSPGLGIHEQYF
DNA: TGTGCCAGTAGTTCGCCGGGACTAGGTATACACGAGCAGTACTTC

V: TRBV5-5
D: TRBD1
J: TRBJ1-2
size: many
length: 16
CDR3: CASSKGAGDSSYGYTF
DNA: TGTGCCAGCAGCAAGGGGGCAGGGGACTCGTCCTATGGCTACACCTTC

V: TRBV28
D: TRBD1
J: TRBJ2-7
size: -
length: 15
CDR3: CASSFGDRGINEQYF
DNA: TGTGCCAGCAGTTTTGGGGACAGGGGGATCAACGAGCAGTACTTC

V: TRBV5-1
D: -
J: TRBJ1-4
size: -
length: 14
CDR3: CASSPGATNEKLFF
DNA: TGCGCCAGCAGCCCGGGAGCAACTAATGAAAAACTGTTTTTT

V: TRBV6-1
D: TRBD1
J: TRBJ2-2
size: few
length: 14
CDR3: CASSVDRAAGELFF
DNA: TGTGCCAGCAGTGTTGACAGGGCTGCCGGGGAGCTGTTTTTT

V: TRBV19
D: -
J: TRBJ1-2
size: few
length: 15
CDR3: CASSEVDWANYGYTF
DNA: TGTGCCAGTAGTGAGGTCGACTGGGCCAACTATGGCTACACCTTC

V: TRBV18
D: TRBD1
J: TRBJ1-1
size: many
length: 17
CDR3: CASSPGLVGQGATEAFF
DNA: TGTGCCAGCTCACCAGGTCTGGTAGGGCAGGGGGCCACTGAAGCTTTCTTT